Listed below are T cell receptor beta chains from one sample, sequenced in a study of cytomegalovirus exposure and HLA in healthy donors. Repertoires were generated with immunoSEQ multiplex PCR, while TCRdb's copy carries only in-frame clones and drops some. This sample's table has about 84,000 clones. The sequenced sample consisted of PBMCs. Receptors originate from a man aged 50 or older in good health and CMV-seronegative. CDR3s include the opening cysteine and the closing phenylalanine or tryptophan. The order of the fields is V gene, D gene, J gene, CDR3 DNA, CDR3 protein. A D gene is named only where the DNA matches it firmly.

TRBV10-1,-,TRBJ2-5,TGCGCCAGCAGTGAGTCTAACAGACAAGAGACCCAGTACTTC,CASSESNRQETQYF
TRBV5-1,TRBD1,TRBJ1-6,TGCGCCAGCAGCCCCGAACAGGGGGGGAATTCACCCCTCCACTTT,CASSPEQGGNSPLHF
TRBV28,TRBD1,TRBJ1-5,TGTGCCAGCAGTTTACTAGGACAGGGAAAGAGGGGCAGCAATCAGCCCCAGCATTTT,CASSLLGQGKRGSNQPQHF
TRBV5-1,-,TRBJ1-2,TGCGCCAGCAGCTTGGGGCCACAGTTTTATGGCTACACCTTC,CASSLGPQFYGYTF
TRBV19,-,TRBJ2-1,TGTGCCAGTAGTAACCCAGGGATAGTGAAGAATGAGCAGTTCTTC,CASSNPGIVKNEQFF
TRBV18,-,TRBJ1-3,TGTGCCAGCTCACCTGGCGGGGGTATCTCTGGAAACACCATATATTTT,CASSPGGGISGNTIYF
TRBV28,TRBD1,TRBJ1-6,TGTGCCTCCTCCTTAGGGGACAGCCGGCACAATTCACCCCTCCACTTT,CASSLGDSRHNSPLHF
TRBV9,TRBD2,TRBJ2-5,TGTGCCAGCAGCGTAGAACTAGCGGGAACCCAGTACTTC,CASSVELAGTQYF
TRBV13,-,TRBJ1-2,TGTGCCAGCAGCCTGAAGACAGAGAATGGCTACACCTTC,CASSLKTENGYTF
TRBV14,-,TRBJ2-3,TGTGCCAGCAGCCATCTACTAGCTTCCGTCGGTGGTACGCAGTATTTT,CASSHLLASVGGTQYF
TRBV6-5,-,TRBJ1-1,TGTGCCAGCACCCCGGACAGAAGCAGTGAAGCTTTCTTT,CASTPDRSSEAFF